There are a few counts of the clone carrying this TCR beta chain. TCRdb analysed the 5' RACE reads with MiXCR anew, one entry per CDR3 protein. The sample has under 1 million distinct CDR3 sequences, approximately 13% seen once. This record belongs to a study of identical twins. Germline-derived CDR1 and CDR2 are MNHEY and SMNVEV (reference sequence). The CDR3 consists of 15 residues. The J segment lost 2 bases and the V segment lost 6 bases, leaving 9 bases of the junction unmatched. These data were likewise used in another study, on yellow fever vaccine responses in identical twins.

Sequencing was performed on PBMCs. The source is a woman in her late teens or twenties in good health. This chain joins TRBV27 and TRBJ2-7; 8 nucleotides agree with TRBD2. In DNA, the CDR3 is TGTGCCAGCAGGGCAAGACTAGCGCCAACCTACGAGCAGTACTTC. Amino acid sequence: CASRARLAPTYEQYF.